This T cell receptor beta chain was documented in a study of T cells after posttransplantation cyclophosphamide. Germline V gene data show CDR1 as SGHTA and CDR2 as FQGNSA. V was clipped by 0 bases and J by 7 bases; unmatched bases: 8. The CDR3 length is 15 residues. The table lists this clone with a few counts. The antigen is not known. Study-wide findings and caveats: TRB clonality was highly associated with recipient CMV seropositivity and reactivation. Skin or GI-infiltrating T cells shared few TRB sequences with blood. Later blood repertoires were often dominated by clones from the donor CD8+ memory compartment.

This related bone marrow graft donor gave peripheral blood on the day of marrow donation. Assay: immunoSEQ multiplex PCR; the TCRdb copy retains only in-frame clones and omits some. Observed in the sample are about 33,000 clones, none of them singletons. The chain employs TRBV7-2 and TRBJ2-5, with TRBD1 identical over 7 bases. The clonotype comes from a girl between 5 and 17 years old in good health, CMV-negative, and a related stem cell transplant donor. Sequenced material: PBMCs. The CDR3 spells CASSLAGTVTLTQYF. CDR3 sequence (DNA): TGTGCCAGCAGCTTAGCGGGGACAGTGACCTTGACCCAGTACTTC. Full variable domain (outside the CDR3, taken from reference TRBV7-2 and TRBJ2-5): GAGVSQSPSNKVTEKGKDVELRCDPISGHTALYWYRQSLGQGLEFLIYFQGNSAPDKSGLPSDRFSAERTGGSVSTLTIQRTQQEDSAVYLCASSLAGTVTLTQYFGPGTRLLVL.